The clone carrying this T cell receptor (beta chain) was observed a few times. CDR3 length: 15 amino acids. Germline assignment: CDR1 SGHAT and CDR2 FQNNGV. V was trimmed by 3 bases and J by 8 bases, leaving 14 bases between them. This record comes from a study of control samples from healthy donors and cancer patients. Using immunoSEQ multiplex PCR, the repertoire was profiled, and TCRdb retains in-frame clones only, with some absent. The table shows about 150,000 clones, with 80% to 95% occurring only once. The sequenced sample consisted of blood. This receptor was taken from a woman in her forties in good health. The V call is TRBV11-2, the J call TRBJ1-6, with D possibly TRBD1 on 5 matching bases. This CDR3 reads CASSFRPGADSPLHF. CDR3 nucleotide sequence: TGTGCCAGCAGCTTCCGCCCCGGGGCGGATTCACCCCTCCACTTT.